The clone carrying this TCR beta chain came up many times. Its cognate antigen is unknown. The entry originates in a study of T cells in Graves' hyperthyroidism and ophthalmopathy. Study details: At initial diagnosis, before any treatment had begun, peripheral blood was obtained. Whole-study results and caveats: By a 13 V-J model, ophthalmopathy was set apart from stable hyperthyroidism.

It was RNA transcripts that yielded the amplified TCR beta CDR3 regions. Using the HTBI primer set, a first-round RT-PCR was run on the TCR CDR3. TCRdb ran MiXCR on the multiplex PCR reads and lists one entry per CDR3 protein. The profile covers about 500,000 distinct CDR3 sequences, with more than 15% appearing a single time and 25% to 30% taken by the ten largest. Patients having uncontrolled infection, another autoimmune disease, pregnancy or lactation were not included. Thyroid ultrasound, orbital computed tomography, clinical symptoms, and serum thyroxine and TRAb underpinned diagnoses. The sequencing sample was made of blood. This TCR came from a woman under 40 with Graves' ophthalmopathy.

CDR3 in DNA: TGTGCCAGCAGCTTAGGGACTAGCGGGAGCCACGAGCAGTACTTC. Translation gives CASSLGTSGSHEQYF. V and J are TRBV7-2 and TRBJ2-7; 13 bases agree with TRBD2. Trimming took 1 base from V and 5 from J; bases not matched to a gene: 2. Germline V lookup: CDR1 SGHTA, CDR2 FQGNSA. The CDR3 covers 15 residues. Looking up the rest from reference TRBV7-2 and TRBJ2-7 gives the full variable domain: GAGVSQSPSNKVTEKGKDVELRCDPISGHTALYWYRQSLGQGLEFLIYFQGNSAPDKSGLPSDRFSAERTGGSVSTLTIQRTQQEDSAVYLCASSLGTSGSHEQYFGPGTRLTVT.